This T cell receptor beta chain was captured in a study of human T cells and chemical hapten exposure. Study in general: Recorded diagnoses among the mostly female patients were alopecia areata, totalis or universalis.

The time point was: pre-sensitization, week 0. Treatment indicated: therapeutic diphenylcyclopropenone sensitization with weekly scalp DPC. TCRdb passed the RACE reads through MiXCR, listing each CDR3 protein once. The table records 200,000 to 300,000 distinct CDR3 sequences, 7.5% to 9% of them present only once. The V gene's germline CDR1 is SQVTM and CDR2 ANQGSEA. CDR3 length: 14 residues. Losses at the gene ends were 6 bases for V and 4 bases for J; bases not matched to a gene: 3. The rearrangement links TRBV29-1 to TRBJ2-1; TRBD2 aligns across 13 bases. The input for sequencing was whole blood, taken in connection with sensitization to the hapten diphenylcyclopropenone (DPC). The clonotype was recovered from a woman between 40 and 50 years old with alopecia areata. Some clones in this sample may be carry-over from other donors' samples. Here the CDR3 reads CSVGGLAGYNEQFF. In DNA form, the CDR3 reads TGCAGCGTCGGGGGACTAGCGGGATACAATGAGCAGTTCTTC.